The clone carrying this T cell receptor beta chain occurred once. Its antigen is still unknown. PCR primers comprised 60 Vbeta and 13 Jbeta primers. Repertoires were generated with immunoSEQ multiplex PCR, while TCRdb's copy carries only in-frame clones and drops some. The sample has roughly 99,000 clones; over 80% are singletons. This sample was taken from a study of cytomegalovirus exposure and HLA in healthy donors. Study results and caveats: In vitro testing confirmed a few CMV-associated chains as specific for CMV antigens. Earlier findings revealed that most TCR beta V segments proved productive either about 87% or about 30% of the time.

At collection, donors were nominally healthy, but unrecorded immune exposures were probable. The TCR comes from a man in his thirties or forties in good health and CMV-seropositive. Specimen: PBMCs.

CDR3 loop: CASSLGQGSHNEQFF. The CDR3, as DNA: TGCGCCAGCAGCTTGGGGCAGGGGTCCCACAATGAGCAGTTCTTC. This chain uses TRBV5-1 with TRBJ2-1; maybe TRBD1 (6 bases). Germline lookup yields CDR1 SGHRS and CDR2 YFSETQ. Between the trimmed V and J ends, which lost 0 bases and 5 bases, there was a span of 12 bases. CDR3 size: 15 residues.